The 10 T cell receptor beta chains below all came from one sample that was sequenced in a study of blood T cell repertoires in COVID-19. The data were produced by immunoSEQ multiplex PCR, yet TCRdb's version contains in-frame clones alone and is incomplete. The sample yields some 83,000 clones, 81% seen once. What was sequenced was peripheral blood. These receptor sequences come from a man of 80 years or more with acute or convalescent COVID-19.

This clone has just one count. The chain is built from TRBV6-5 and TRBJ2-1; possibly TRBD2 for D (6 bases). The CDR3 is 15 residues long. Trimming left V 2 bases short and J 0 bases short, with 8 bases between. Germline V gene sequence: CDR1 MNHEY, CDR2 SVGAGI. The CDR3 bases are TGTGCCAGCAGTTACGTTAGCGGCTCCTACAATGAGCAGTTCTTC. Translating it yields CASSYVSGSYNEQFF.

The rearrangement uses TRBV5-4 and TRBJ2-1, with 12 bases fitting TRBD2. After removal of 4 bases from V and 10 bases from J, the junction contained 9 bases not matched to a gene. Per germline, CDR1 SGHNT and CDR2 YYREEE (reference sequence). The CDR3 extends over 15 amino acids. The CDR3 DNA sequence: TGTGCCAGCAGCCTACTAGCGGGAGGAACGGGGGAGCAGTTCTTC. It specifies CASSLLAGGTGEQFF.

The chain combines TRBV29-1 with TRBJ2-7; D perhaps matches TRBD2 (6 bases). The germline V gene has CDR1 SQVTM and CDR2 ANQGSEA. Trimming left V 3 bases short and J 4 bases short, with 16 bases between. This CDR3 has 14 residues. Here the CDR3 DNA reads TGCAGCGTTGATCTCGGGAGTTTGTCTTACGAGCAGTACTTC. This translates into CSVDLGSLSYEQYF.

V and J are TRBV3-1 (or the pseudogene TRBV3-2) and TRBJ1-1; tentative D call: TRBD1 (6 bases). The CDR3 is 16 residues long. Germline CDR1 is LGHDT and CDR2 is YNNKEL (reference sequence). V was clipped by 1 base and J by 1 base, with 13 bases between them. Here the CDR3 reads CASSQAWQGRNTEAFF. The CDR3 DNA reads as TGTGCCAGCAGCCAAGCTTGGCAGGGGAGGAACACTGAAGCTTTCTTT.

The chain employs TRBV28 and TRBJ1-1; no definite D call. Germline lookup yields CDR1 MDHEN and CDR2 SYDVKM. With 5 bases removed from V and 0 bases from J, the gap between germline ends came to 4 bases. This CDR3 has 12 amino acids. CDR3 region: CASSRLNTEAFF. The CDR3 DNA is TGTGCCAGCAGTCGTTTGAACACTGAAGCTTTCTTT. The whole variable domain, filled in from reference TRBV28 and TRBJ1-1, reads DVKVTQSSRYLVKRTGEKVFLECVQDMDHENMFWYRQDPGLGLRLIYFSYDVKMKEKGDIPEGYSVSREKKERFSLILESASTNQTSMYLCASSRLNTEAFFGQGTRLTVV.

The CDR3 sequence: CASSSWTLSYEQYF. DNA for the CDR3: TGTGCCAGCAGCTCGTGGACATTATCCTACGAGCAGTACTTC. This chain connects TRBV7-2 to TRBJ2-7; D perhaps matches TRBD1 (5 bases). The germline V and J ends were trimmed by 4 bases and 1 base, with 11 bases remaining between them. The CDR3 has 14 residues. Germline CDR1 SGHTA, CDR2 FQGNSA. The complete variable domain, with remaining parts taken from reference TRBV7-2 and TRBJ2-7, reads GAGVSQSPSNKVTEKGKDVELRCDPISGHTALYWYRQSLGQGLEFLIYFQGNSAPDKSGLPSDRFSAERTGGSVSTLTIQRTQQEDSAVYLCASSSWTLSYEQYFGPGTRLTVT.

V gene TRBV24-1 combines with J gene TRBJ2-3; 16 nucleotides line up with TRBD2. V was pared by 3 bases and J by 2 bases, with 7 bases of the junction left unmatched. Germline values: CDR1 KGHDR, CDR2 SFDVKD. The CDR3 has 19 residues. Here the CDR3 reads CATSDTGTSGRALTDTQYF. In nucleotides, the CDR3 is TGTGCCACCAGTGATACCGGGACTAGCGGGAGGGCCCTCACAGATACGCAGTATTTT.

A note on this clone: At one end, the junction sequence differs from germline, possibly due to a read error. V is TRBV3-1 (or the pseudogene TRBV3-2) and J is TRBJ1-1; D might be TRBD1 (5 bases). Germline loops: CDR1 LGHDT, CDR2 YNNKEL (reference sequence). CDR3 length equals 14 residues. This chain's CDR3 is CASSPSYRNPEAFF. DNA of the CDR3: TGTGCCAGCAGCCCATCATACAGGAACCCTGAAGCTTTCTTT.

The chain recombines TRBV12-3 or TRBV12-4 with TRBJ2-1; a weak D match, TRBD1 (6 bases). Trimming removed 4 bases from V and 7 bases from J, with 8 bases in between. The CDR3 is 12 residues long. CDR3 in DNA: TGTGCCAGCAGTTCCGGGACAAATGAGCAGTTCTTC. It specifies CASSSGTNEQFF.

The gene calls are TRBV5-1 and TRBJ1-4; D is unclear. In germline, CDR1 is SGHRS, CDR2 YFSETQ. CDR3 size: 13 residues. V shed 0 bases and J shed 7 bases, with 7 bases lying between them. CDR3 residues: CASSLEGAEKLFF. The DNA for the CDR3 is TGCGCCAGCAGCTTGGAGGGAGCTGAAAAACTGTTTTTT.